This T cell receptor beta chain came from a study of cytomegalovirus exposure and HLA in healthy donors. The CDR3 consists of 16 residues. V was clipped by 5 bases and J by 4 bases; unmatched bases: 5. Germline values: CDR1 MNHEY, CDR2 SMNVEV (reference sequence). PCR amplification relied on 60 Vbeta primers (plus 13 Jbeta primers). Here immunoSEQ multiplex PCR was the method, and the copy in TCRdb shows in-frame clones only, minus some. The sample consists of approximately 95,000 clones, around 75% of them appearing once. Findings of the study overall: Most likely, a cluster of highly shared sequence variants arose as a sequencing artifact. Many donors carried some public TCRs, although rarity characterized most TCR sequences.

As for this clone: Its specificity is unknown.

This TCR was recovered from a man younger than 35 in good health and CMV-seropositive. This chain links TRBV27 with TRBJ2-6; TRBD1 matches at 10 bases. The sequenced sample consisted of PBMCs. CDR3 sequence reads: CASSPGTGVGANVLTF. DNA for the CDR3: TGTGCCAGCAGTCCCGGGACAGGGGTCGGGGCCAACGTCCTGACTTTC.